These 20 T cell receptor beta chains originate from one sample sequenced in a study of spatial heterogeneity in lung cancer. One entry per CDR3 protein, called by TCRdb with MiXCR from the 5' RACE reads. The sample contains 39,000 or so distinct CDR3 sequences, roughly 8% of which appear only once. This sample's time point: sample taken at primary tumor resection. Unsorted whole RNA from tumor, nontumor lung or frozen PBMC underwent sequencing. The sequences come from PBMCs, collected at surgery. The receptors here all came from a male donor with early-stage non-small cell lung cancer.

This clonotype was seen at least ten times. The chain joins TRBV5-1 to TRBJ2-1; TRBD1 is a possible D gene (5 bases). Germline-derived CDR1 and CDR2 are SGHRS and YFSETQ. The CDR3 covers 11 residues. The ends were cut back, 7 bases at V and 10 bases at J, with 12 bases in the middle. CDR3 residues: CASSREAEQFF. CDR3 sequence (DNA): TGCGCCAGCTCCAGGGAAGCCGAGCAGTTCTTC.

This clonotype occurred many times. The V and J genes are TRBV12-3 or TRBV12-4 and TRBJ2-7; D is unclear. V lost 6 bases to trimming and J lost 6 bases, with 12 bases between them. This CDR3 is 12 amino acids long. The CDR3 reads CASSPGTPEQYF. The CDR3 DNA reads TGTGCCAGCAGCCCTGGAACGCCCGAGCAGTACTTC.

This clonotype was seen repeatedly, ten times or more. V usage is TRBV4-3 and J usage is TRBJ2-5; 7 bases agree with TRBD2. CDR3 length equals 15 residues. Germline trimming cut 4 bases from V and 0 bases from J; bases unmatched to any gene: 5. The germline V gene has CDR1 LGHNA and CDR2 YSLEER. The CDR3 DNA follows: TGCGCCAGCAGCCGCCAAGCGGGAAACCAAGAGACCCAGTACTTC. Its protein is CASSRQAGNQETQYF.

This clonotype was picked up many times. The chain combines TRBV15 with TRBJ2-1; D is unclear. The CDR3 is 14 amino acids. The V and J ends lost 8 bases and 6 bases respectively, with 17 bases between them. Germline-derived CDR1 and CDR2 are LNHNV and YYDKDF (reference sequence). The CDR3 loop is CATSVSVGGNEQFF. The CDR3, as DNA: TGTGCCACCTCTGTCTCGGTCGGCGGCAATGAGCAGTTCTTC.

The chain uses TRBV9 and TRBJ1-4, with D uncertain. CDR3 length: 14 amino acids. V was cut by 1 base and J by 0 bases, with 4 bases left in between. From germline, CDR1 is SGDLS and CDR2 YYNGEE. This chain's CDR3 is CASSVQATNEKLFF. For the CDR3, the DNA is TGTGCCAGCAGCGTACAGGCAACTAATGAAAAACTGTTTTTT.

V and J are TRBV7-3 and TRBJ2-5; 11 bases fit TRBD2. CDR1 is SGHTA and CDR2 is FQGTGA in the germline V gene. V was pared by 4 bases and J by 1 base, with 2 bases of the junction left unmatched. The CDR3 totals 15 residues. Written as DNA, the CDR3 is TGTGCCAGCAGCTCCGGGACTAGCGGCCAAGAGACCCAGTACTTC. It codes for CASSSGTSGQETQYF. Complete variable domain (other parts from reference TRBV7-3 and TRBJ2-5): GAGVSQTPSNKVTEKGKYVELRCDPISGHTALYWYRQSLGQGPEFLIYFQGTGAADDSGLPNDRFFAVRPEGSVSTLKIQRTERGDSAVYLCASSSGTSGQETQYFGPGTRLLVL.

In its sample, this clonotype was seen a few times. The rearrangement uses TRBV20-1 and TRBJ2-5, with a tentative D call TRBD2 (6 bases). The CDR3 contains 15 residues. Trimming shortened V by 6 bases and J by 4 bases, and 21 bases separated the two germline ends. From germline, CDR1 is DFQATT and CDR2 SNEGSKA (reference sequence). The CDR3 nucleotides are TGCAGTGCCCCAGCACCTGGGGACTTCATAGAGACCCAGTACTTC. Residues: CSAPAPGDFIETQYF.

This clonotype occurred many times. The V and J genes are TRBV20-1 and TRBJ1-4, with a possible D match to TRBD1 (5 bases). This CDR3 has 14 amino acids. Trimming took off 2 bases at V and 4 bases at J, with 11 bases between the two ends. Germline V gene sequence: CDR1 DFQATT, CDR2 SNEGSKA (reference sequence). CDR3 coding DNA: TGCAGTGCTAGATCGGGACGGCTTAATGAAAAACTGTTTTTT. Its translation: CSARSGRLNEKLFF.

The chain carries TRBV7-9 and TRBJ2-7; D may be TRBD1 (5 bases). This CDR3 contains 12 residues. With 2 bases removed from V and 5 bases from J, the gap between germline ends came to 7 bases. The germline V gene has CDR1 SEHNR and CDR2 FQNEAQ (reference sequence). The CDR3 nucleotides read TGTGCCAGCAGCTTATTACAGGACGAGCAGTACTTC. Translation gives CASSLLQDEQYF.

The chain joins TRBV3-1 to TRBJ2-7; perhaps TRBD2 as D (6 bases). Germline lookup yields CDR1 LGHDT and CDR2 YNNKEL (reference sequence). The CDR3 covers 13 residues. Trimming cost V 1 base and J 5 bases, with 9 bases left between them. CDR3 protein: CASSQVREDEQYF. The CDR3 bases are TGTGCCAGCAGCCAAGTCAGGGAGGACGAGCAGTACTTC.

This clonotype was observed many times. The chain recombines TRBV5-5 with TRBJ2-1, with 12 bases aligning to TRBD2. Germline-derived CDR1 and CDR2 are SGHKS and YYEKEE (reference sequence). CDR3 length: 16 residues. The trim removed 4 bases at V and 6 bases at J, leaving 8 bases unmatched. The CDR3, as DNA: TGTGCCAGCAGCGAGCGACTAGCGGGAGCCGTCAATGAGCAGTTCTTC. Protein sequence: CASSERLAGAVNEQFF.

This clonotype was counted a few times. The V gene is TRBV11-2, the J gene TRBJ2-5; tentatively, D is TRBD2 (6 bases). The CDR3 length is 14 residues. V lost 2 bases and J 5 bases, leaving 12 bases between the germline ends. In germline, CDR1 is SGHAT, CDR2 FQNNGV. The CDR3 DNA is TGTGCCAGCAGCTTACCGGGGGTTTTGGAGACCCAGTACTTC. Its protein is CASSLPGVLETQYF.

This clonotype appeared many times. The chain couples TRBV4-3 to TRBJ2-3; 12 bases agree with TRBD2. Per germline, CDR1 LGHNA and CDR2 YSLEER. Trimming at V came to 0 bases and at J to 2 bases, leaving 6 bases not matched to a gene. The CDR3 consists of 18 residues. CDR3 region: CASSQELAGGPVTDTQYF. As DNA, the CDR3 is TGCGCCAGCAGCCAAGAGCTAGCGGGGGGGCCGGTCACAGATACGCAGTATTTT.

This clonotype has a count of ten or more. V and J are TRBV19 and TRBJ1-2; 9 bases agree with TRBD1. V was clipped by 5 bases and J by 1 base; unmatched bases: 8. Germline lookup yields CDR1 LNHDA and CDR2 SQIVND (reference sequence). This CDR3 spans 16 amino acids. CDR3 nucleotides: TGTGCCAGTAGTGCGACCGGGACAGGGCTTAACTATGGCTACACCTTC. Its translation is CASSATGTGLNYGYTF.

This clonotype was recorded a few times. The chain couples TRBV5-8 to TRBJ2-3; perhaps TRBD1 as D (5 bases). This CDR3 comprises 14 residues. Trimming left V 6 bases short and J 3 bases short, with 14 bases between. In germline, CDR1 is SGHTS, CDR2 YDEGEE. In DNA, the CDR3 is TGTGCCAGCACTCTGGGGCTGGAGACAGATACGCAGTATTTT. As protein: CASTLGLETDTQYF.

This clonotype was recorded at least ten times. This chain links TRBV28 with TRBJ1-3; no clear D gene. CDR3 length equals 14 residues. Trimming took 8 bases from V and 2 from J, leaving 13 bases between them. The germline gives CDR1 MDHEN, CDR2 SYDVKM. CDR3 sequence (DNA): TGTGCCAGCGTGAAAGGCGGGACTGGAAACACCATATATTTT. Protein sequence: CASVKGGTGNTIYF. The variable domain in full, completed from reference TRBV28 and TRBJ1-3, reads DVKVTQSSRYLVKRTGEKVFLECVQDMDHENMFWYRQDPGLGLRLIYFSYDVKMKEKGDIPEGYSVSREKKERFSLILESASTNQTSMYLCASVKGGTGNTIYFGEGSWLTVV.

The V call is TRBV4-1, the J call TRBJ2-2; no clear D gene. This CDR3 has 15 amino acids. Germline V gene lookup returns CDR1 MGHRA and CDR2 YSYEKL. The V gene lost 4 bases and the J gene lost 2 bases, with 11 bases spanning the gap. The CDR3 spells CASSPYGSNTGELFF. CDR3 coding DNA: TGCGCCAGCAGCCCCTACGGGTCCAACACCGGGGAGCTGTTTTTT.

The V and J genes are TRBV6-6 and TRBJ1-2; TRBD1 is a possible D gene (6 bases). The CDR3 is made up of 16 amino acids. Looked up from germline, CDR1 is MNHNY and CDR2 is SVGAGI (reference sequence). The V end lost 6 bases, the J end lost 2 bases, and 19 bases lay between the germline ends. As DNA, the CDR3 is TGTGCCAGCAGCTTCTTGGGGGACACAGTAAACTATGGCTACACCTTC. It is translated as CASSFLGDTVNYGYTF.

This clonotype was recorded a few times. The chain couples TRBV3-1 to TRBJ2-7, with no clear D. Germline CDR1 LGHDT, CDR2 YNNKEL (reference sequence). The V end was cut by 0 bases, the J end by 6 bases, with 3 bases between. The CDR3 sequence is 11 residues long. CDR3 region: CASSQEGEQYF. CDR3 nucleotide sequence: TGTGCCAGCAGCCAAGAGGGCGAGCAGTACTTC.

This clonotype was counted ten times or more. V usage is TRBV6-2 or TRBV6-3 and J usage is TRBJ1-6, with 9 bases aligning to TRBD1. Germline V gives CDR1 MNHEY, CDR2 SVGEGT. Unmatched junction bases numbered 4, after V lost 5 bases and J lost 8 bases. The CDR3 totals 14 residues. Here the CDR3 DNA reads TGTGCCAGCAGTCGACAGGGGGATCATTCACCCCTCCACTTT. Residues: CASSRQGDHSPLHF.